This T cell receptor beta chain was sequenced for a study of radiotherapy plus CTLA-4 blockade in lung cancer. V was shortened by 1 base and J by 0 bases, with 6 bases between the two germline ends. The CDR3 extends over 15 amino acids. Germline lookup yields CDR1 MNHNS and CDR2 SASEGT. The table lists this clone with a few counts. The assay was immunoSEQ multiplex PCR, and TCRdb's table has in-frame clones only and misses some. Of some 110,000 clones in the sample, approximately 84% were seen once. CTLA-4 blockade with ipilimumab, together with focal radiation, was given to patients with chemo-refractory metastatic non-small-cell lung cancer.

This sequence was found in a human donor with non-small cell lung cancer who had a partial response to radiotherapy plus ipilimumab. The specimen was peripheral blood, collected from a patient treated with radiotherapy plus ipilimumab. The J gene is TRBJ2-2, the V gene TRBV6-1; D not resolved. The CDR3 bases are TGTGCCAGCAGTGAAGGGAGTACGAACACCGGGGAGCTGTTTTTT. Its protein is CASSEGSTNTGELFF.